The 9 T cell receptor beta chains below were found in one sample sequenced in a study of CD8+CD57+ T cells in acquired aplastic anemia. The TCR beta profiling, which covered VDJ combination and CDR3 sequence, was carried out using genomic DNA as the template. TCRdb independently ran MiXCR on the reads; one entry per CDR3 protein. The sample records about 130,000 distinct CDR3 sequences, 40% to 60% being singletons. Specimen: sorted CD4+, CD8+, or CD8+CD57+ T cells (not recorded which) from PBMCs. The receptors were gathered from a human donor in good health, serving as a control.

This chain connects TRBV25-1 to TRBJ2-7, with 8 bases matching TRBD1. Germline V lookup: CDR1 MGHDK, CDR2 SYGVNS. This CDR3 region has 16 residues. The V and J ends lost 4 bases and 2 bases, in that order; junction bases with no gene match: 10. The CDR3 DNA reads as TGTGCCAGCAGTGGCCCCCGGACAGGGCAAACCTACGAGCAGTACTTC. It translates to CASSGPRTGQTYEQYF.

V usage is TRBV7-3 and J usage is TRBJ1-3; the match to TRBD1 covers 10 bases. This CDR3 is 17 amino acids long. Germline CDR1 is SGHTA and CDR2 is FQGTGA. With 5 bases clipped from V and 2 bases from J, the junction kept 9 bases outside the gene matches. The CDR3 sequence is CASSPTGGRLAGNTIYF. The CDR3 DNA is TGTGCCAGCAGCCCGACAGGGGGCAGGCTAGCTGGAAACACCATATATTTT.

CDR3 bases: TGTGCCACAGCAGGGAGCAATCAGCCCCAGCATTTT. As protein: CATAGSNQPQHF. The chain employs TRBV19 and TRBJ1-5, with D tentatively TRBD1 (5 bases). CDR1 is LNHDA, CDR2 SQIVND, per germline (reference sequence). The CDR3 contains 12 residues. V lost 10 bases to trimming and J lost 1 base, with 8 bases between them.

V gene TRBV7-3 combines with J gene TRBJ1-1, with D possibly matching TRBD1 (6 bases). The CDR3 covers 16 residues. Deletions cut 2 bases from V and 4 bases from J, with 17 bases between. The V gene's germline CDR1 is SGHTA and CDR2 FQGTGA. CDR3 DNA sequence: TGTGCCAGCAGCTTATTACAGGGCAGTGGTAGCACTGAAGCTTTCTTT. It translates to CASSLLQGSGSTEAFF.

The chain joins TRBV19 to TRBJ1-2; 7 bases line up with TRBD1. The CDR3 spans 14 residues. CDR1 is LNHDA, CDR2 SQIVND, per germline (reference sequence). V lost 7 bases and J lost 4; bases outside the gene matches: 9. The CDR3 reads CASTPPGQRYGYTF. CDR3 bases: TGTGCCAGTACCCCCCCGGGACAGCGCTATGGCTACACCTTC.

The J gene is TRBJ2-1, the V gene TRBV15; D perhaps matches TRBD2 (6 bases). CDR1 is LNHNV and CDR2 is YYDKDF in the germline V gene (reference sequence). The CDR3 runs 18 residues. Trimming pared 1 base from V and 0 bases from J, leaving 16 bases between. CDR3 sequence (DNA): TGTGCCACCAGCAGAGTGGAGGGGACGTCCAGCTCCTACAATGAGCAGTTCTTC. Translation: CATSRVEGTSSSYNEQFF.

This clonotype showed up just once. The chain carries TRBV12-3 or TRBV12-4 and TRBJ2-7; D unresolved. The length of the CDR3 is 13 residues. Trimming pared 6 bases from V and 2 bases from J, leaving 11 bases between. This CDR3 is CASSRTVPYEQYF. The CDR3 DNA follows: TGTGCCAGCAGCCGAACGGTACCCTACGAGCAGTACTTC.

The rearrangement links TRBV5-1 to TRBJ2-7; 9 bases map to TRBD1. The V and J ends lost 4 bases and 2 bases, in that order; junction bases with no gene match: 10. The V gene's germline CDR1 is SGHRS and CDR2 YFSETQ. There are 16 residues in the CDR3. This CDR3 is CASSAGWTGETYEQYF. The CDR3 nucleotides are TGCGCCAGCAGCGCAGGTTGGACAGGGGAAACCTACGAGCAGTACTTC.

In its sample, this clonotype was seen a few times. This chain links TRBV25-1 with TRBJ2-2, with D perhaps TRBD1 (5 bases). From germline, CDR1 is MGHDK and CDR2 SYGVNS. Trimming shortened V by 10 bases and J by 0 bases, and 15 bases separated the two germline ends. This CDR3 has 15 amino acids. CDR3 sequence reads: CATPQGCANTGELFF. CDR3 in DNA: TGTGCCACCCCCCAGGGCTGTGCGAACACCGGGGAGCTGTTTTTT.